These T cell receptor beta chains were read from a single sample in a study of shared clonotypes between healthy human individuals. Method: immunoSEQ multiplex PCR; TCRdb's copy keeps in-frame clones and lacks some. The sample records about 2.4 million clones, roughly 93% being singletons. Sequencing input: naive CD4+ T cells from PBMCs. The receptors here all came from a man between 18 and 29 years old in good health. Some clones in this sample may be carry-over from other donors' samples. Each CDR3 is given with its conserved first and last residue. The D gene is left open where the match is weak. Clone size is given for some rows only: seen once, a few or many times, or a class if the clone is expanded.

-,TRBJ2-7,TRBV7-3,-,CASSFILNEQYF,TGTGCCAGCAGCTTCATATTGAACGAGCAGTACTTC
-,TRBJ2-4,TRBV30,TRBD2,CAWRRLLLLAGERNIQYF,TGTGCCTGGAGGCGACTTTTATTGCTAGCGGGAGAGAGGAACATTCAGTACTTC
-,TRBJ1-2,TRBV27,TRBD1,CASKRTGGGYTF,TGTGCCAGCAAACGGACAGGGGGGGGCTACACCTTC
-,TRBJ2-7,TRBV4-2,TRBD1,CASSQPGQARYEQYF,TGTGCCAGCAGCCAACCGGGACAGGCACGCTACGAGCAGTACTTC
-,TRBJ2-1,TRBV5-1,-,CASMLAGQPHNEQFF,TGCGCCAGCATGCTGGCGGGACAGCCCCACAATGAGCAGTTCTTC
once,TRBJ2-2,TRBV29-1,-,CSVDFPGPAGELFF,TGCAGCGTTGATTTTCCGGGGCCTGCCGGGGAGCTGTTTTTT
-,TRBJ1-2,TRBV6-1,TRBD1,CASIPTGDYGYTF,TGTGCCAGCATCCCGACAGGGGACTATGGCTACACCTTC
-,TRBJ2-7,TRBV2,-,CASSEAGGLTYEQYF,TGTGCCAGCAGTGAAGCTGGAGGCCTCACCTACGAGCAGTACTTC
-,TRBJ1-2,TRBV28,-,CASSQQSDILVPRPHGYTF,TGTGCCAGCAGCCAGCAATCGGACATCCTGGTCCCCAGGCCCCATGGCTACACCTTC
-,TRBJ1-2,TRBV28,-,CASSHQGTYGYTF,TGTGCCAGCAGTCATCAGGGTACCTATGGCTACACCTTC
-,TRBJ2-1,TRBV6-1,TRBD1,CASIQGAFNEQFF,TGTGCCAGCATCCAGGGGGCCTTCAATGAGCAGTTCTTC
-,TRBJ1-1,TRBV5-5,-,CASSRQGSLDTEAFF,TGTGCCAGCAGCAGGCAGGGGTCTCTAGACACTGAAGCTTTCTTT
-,TRBJ1-5,TRBV5-1,-,CASSSEGMSNQPQHF,TGCGCCAGCAGCTCGGAGGGGATGAGCAATCAGCCCCAGCATTTT
-,TRBJ1-2,TRBV11-2,-,CASSLSREQYGYTF,TGTGCCAGCAGCTTATCTCGGGAACAATATGGCTACACCTTC
-,TRBJ2-3,TRBV7-8,-,CASSLITWPDGTDTQYF,TGTGCCAGCAGCCTTATTACGTGGCCCGATGGGACAGATACGCAGTATTTT
-,TRBJ1-1,TRBV25-1,-,CASRDLGSMNTEAFF,TGTGCCAGCAGAGACCTCGGTAGTATGAACACTGAAGCTTTCTTT
-,TRBJ1-4,TRBV9,-,CASSSTGTRRGKLFF,TGTGCCAGCAGCTCCACCGGGACCAGGCGGGGAAAACTGTTTTTT
-,TRBJ1-2,TRBV9,-,CASSVRPGQIYGYTF,TGTGCCAGCAGCGTAAGACCGGGTCAAATTTATGGCTACACCTTC
-,TRBJ2-3,TRBV28,-,CATAWSDTQYF,TGTGCCACCGCGTGGTCAGATACGCAGTATTTT
-,TRBJ2-3,TRBV11-2,TRBD2,CASSPGTSGTFQWDTQYF,TGTGCCAGCAGCCCCGGGACTAGCGGGACCTTCCAGTGGGATACGCAGTATTTT
-,TRBJ2-7,TRBV7-7,-,CASSLRGQGSPRAYEQYF,TGTGCCAGCAGCTTAAGGGGCCAAGGAAGCCCTCGTGCCTACGAGCAGTACTTC
-,TRBJ2-7,TRBV5-1,TRBD1,CASSLGDRGYYEQYF,TGCGCCAGCAGCTTGGGGGACAGGGGTTATTACGAGCAGTACTTC
-,TRBJ1-1,TRBV5-1,-,CASTLRPGATEAFF,TGCGCCAGCACCTTGCGGCCCGGGGCCACTGAAGCTTTCTTT
-,TRBJ2-3,TRBV28,-,CASSALGASTDTQYF,TGTGCCAGCAGCGCACTGGGGGCCTCCACAGATACGCAGTATTTT
-,TRBJ2-3,TRBV19,-,CASIGRRWFSSTDTQYF,TGTGCCAGTATTGGGCGCCGGTGGTTCTCAAGCACAGATACGCAGTATTTT
-,TRBJ2-3,TRBV27,-,CASRRRQDVTDTQYF,TGTGCCAGCAGAAGGAGGCAGGACGTCACAGATACGCAGTATTTT
-,TRBJ2-1,TRBV18,-,CASSPQASYNEQFF,TGTGCCAGCTCACCACAAGCCTCCTACAATGAGCAGTTCTTC
-,TRBJ2-2,TRBV6-4,TRBD1,CASSRDRVNTGELFF,TGTGCCAGCAGTAGGGACAGGGTGAACACCGGGGAGCTGTTTTTT
-,TRBJ1-4,TRBV28,-,CASRTGHEKLFF,TGTGCCAGCAGGACGGGACATGAAAAACTGTTTTTT
-,TRBJ1-6,TRBV4-3,-,CASSQKGQFNSPLHF,TGCGCCAGCAGCCAGAAAGGACAGTTCAATTCACCCCTCCACTTT
-,TRBJ2-2,TRBV5-1,TRBD2,CASSLDWAGVAGELFF,TGCGCCAGCAGCTTGGACTGGGCGGGAGTAGCCGGGGAGCTGTTTTTT
-,TRBJ2-4,TRBV5-1,TRBD2,CASSLAASGEADIQYF,TGCGCCAGCAGCCTCGCGGCTAGCGGGGAGGCGGACATTCAGTACTTC
-,TRBJ2-7,TRBV4-2,TRBD1,CASSQRRAGQGDYRAYEQYF,TGTGCCAGCAGCCAAAGACGGGCGGGACAGGGGGATTATAGAGCCTACGAGCAGTACTTC
-,TRBJ1-2,TRBV6-1,-,CASRSGAEGGYTF,TGTGCCAGCAGGTCAGGGGCTGAGGGTGGCTACACCTTC
-,TRBJ1-2,TRBV2,-,CASQIAEPLPFNYGYTF,TGTGCCAGCCAAATAGCGGAACCGCTACCCTTTAACTATGGCTACACCTTC
-,TRBJ2-4,TRBV5-4,-,CASSLEPSRRENIQYF,TGTGCCAGCAGCTTGGAACCTAGCCGTAGAGAAAACATTCAGTACTTC
-,TRBJ1-1,TRBV28,-,CASSLGGGEAFF,TGTGCCAGCAGTTTGGGGGGTGGTGAAGCTTTCTTT
-,TRBJ2-3,TRBV5-1,-,CASSSPSGIPPTDTQYF,TGCGCCAGCAGTTCTCCCTCGGGAATTCCCCCCACAGATACGCAGTATTTT
once,TRBJ2-2,TRBV25-1,-,CASSEYTTGPKNTGELFF,TGTGCCAGCAGTGAATATACAACTGGGCCGAAGAACACCGGGGAGCTGTTTTTT
-,TRBJ2-7,TRBV11-2,TRBD2,CASSQTGRLAIAYEQYF,TGTGCCAGCAGCCAGACCGGGCGACTAGCGATAGCCTACGAGCAGTACTTC
-,TRBJ2-5,TRBV5-1,-,CASSQFSQETQYF,TGCGCCAGCAGCCAATTCAGTCAAGAGACCCAGTACTTC
-,TRBJ1-4,TRBV15,TRBD1,CATSRGSDRGLSNEKLFF,TGTGCCACCAGCAGAGGATCCGACAGGGGGTTGTCTAATGAAAAACTGTTTTTT
-,TRBJ2-4,TRBV5-4,-,CASSLEAGNIQYF,TGTGCCAGCAGCTTGGAGGCGGGAAACATTCAGTACTTC
-,TRBJ1-1,TRBV7-9,-,CASSLVPGQKAEAFF,TGTGCCAGCAGCTTAGTACCGGGCCAAAAGGCTGAAGCTTTCTTT
-,TRBJ2-2,TRBV30,-,CAWSEPKNTGELFF,TGTGCCTGGAGTGAACCCAAGAACACCGGGGAGCTGTTTTTT
-,TRBJ2-1,TRBV5-1,-,CASSPSGQGNTYNEQFF,TGCGCCAGCAGCCCCTCAGGGCAGGGCAATACCTACAATGAGCAGTTCTTC
-,TRBJ2-7,TRBV5-4,-,CASSGGGNSPYEQYF,TGTGCCAGCAGCGGAGGGGGGAATTCCCCCTACGAGCAGTACTTC